These 11 T cell receptor beta chains share one sample of origin, sequenced in a study of cytotoxic CD8 clonotypes in ibrutinib-treated CLL. Profiling relied on immunoSEQ multiplex PCR, and the TCRdb table lists in-frame clones only, not all of them. The data show about 200,000 clones, with nearly 80% seen just once and more than 9.5% held by the top ten. Sequences were derived from PBMCs, sampled after 12 months of ibrutinib treatment. The receptors shown here come from a human donor with chronic lymphocytic leukemia.

Only a few counts were recorded for this clone. The V gene is TRBV10-1, the J gene TRBJ2-7, with 7 bases matching TRBD1. Trimming cost V 7 bases and J 7 bases; bases outside gene matches: 13. The germline gives CDR1 WNHNN, CDR2 SYGVQD (reference sequence). The CDR3 has 14 amino acids. This CDR3 is CASIRAGGTREQYF. In DNA, the CDR3 is TGCGCCAGCATTAGGGCAGGGGGAACGAGGGAGCAGTACTTC.

This chain joins TRBV7-8 and TRBJ2-5; D tentatively reads TRBD1 or TRBD2 (5 bases each). Trimming stripped 5 bases from V and 5 bases from J, with 15 bases between. The CDR3 runs 14 residues. The germline gives CDR1 SGHVS, CDR2 FQNEAQ. CDR3 amino acids: CASSTKAGDETQYF. The CDR3 DNA sequence: TGTGCCAGCAGCACGAAGGCCGGGGACGAGACCCAGTACTTC. The full variable domain, completed using reference TRBV7-8 and TRBJ2-5, is GAGVSQSPRYKVAKRGQDVALRCDPISGHVSLFWYQQALGQGPEFLTYFQNEAQLDKSGLPSDRFFAERPEGSVSTLKIQRTQQEDSAVYLCASSTKAGDETQYFGPGTRLLVL.

This chain links TRBV2 with TRBJ2-3, with TRBD2 matching 9 bases. The CDR3 totals 16 residues. The ends lost 0 bases at V and 2 bases at J; junction bases unmatched: 3. Germline assignment: CDR1 SNHLY and CDR2 FYNNEI. In DNA, the CDR3 is TGTGCCAGCAGTGAAGCGCTAGCGGGATCCACAGATACGCAGTATTTT. This encodes CASSEALAGSTDTQYF.

This clone appeared a single time. The chain combines TRBV7-8 with TRBJ2-7; D possibly corresponds to TRBD1 (6 bases). The CDR3 is made up of 15 amino acids. Germline V gene data show CDR1 as SGHVS and CDR2 as FQNEAQ. V was trimmed by 5 bases and J by 7 bases, leaving 21 bases between them. DNA for the CDR3: TGTGCCAGCAGCCAAGGAGGTGGTAGGGGGTGGGAGCAGTACTTC. Translating it yields CASSQGGGRGWEQYF.

The chain uses TRBV6-1 and TRBJ2-3; D remains unclear. CDR1 is MNHNS, CDR2 SASEGT, per germline. The CDR3 totals 13 residues. V lost 6 bases and J lost 10, with 17 bases in between. The CDR3 is CASSTSIQGAQYF. The CDR3 region has the DNA TGTGCCAGCAGCACCTCGATTCAAGGTGCGCAGTATTTT.

V gene TRBV11-2 combines with J gene TRBJ2-2; 7 bases match TRBD1. Germline V gene sequence: CDR1 SGHAT, CDR2 FQNNGV. CDR3 size: 14 residues. V was pared by 5 bases and J by 5 bases, with 5 bases of the junction left unmatched. DNA for the CDR3: TGTGCCAGCAGCCCCCTGACAGGGACCGGGGAGCTGTTTTTT. It yields the protein CASSPLTGTGELFF.

This chain uses TRBV4-1 with TRBJ2-5; TRBD2 matches at 12 bases. J was trimmed by 1 base and V by 5 bases; bases with no gene match: 8. The CDR3 contains 17 residues. CDR1 is MGHRA, CDR2 YSYEKL, per germline. This CDR3 reads CASSDKGLAGIQETQYF. The CDR3 coding sequence is TGCGCCAGCAGCGACAAAGGACTAGCGGGGATCCAAGAGACCCAGTACTTC.

This chain joins TRBV30 and TRBJ2-7, with D perhaps TRBD1 (5 bases). Germline V lookup: CDR1 GTSNPN, CDR2 SVGIG (reference sequence). The CDR3 has 13 residues. The V end lost 4 bases, the J end lost 4 bases, and 14 bases lay between the germline ends. CDR3 residues: CAWTRRGFYEQYF. The DNA for the CDR3 is TGTGCCTGGACCCGTAGGGGATTTTACGAGCAGTACTTC.

V is TRBV6-5 and J is TRBJ2-5; TRBD2 is a possible D gene (6 bases). From germline, CDR1 is MNHEY and CDR2 SVGAGI. The CDR3 covers 13 residues. V lost 0 bases, J lost 5 bases, and 7 bases lay in between. CDR3 protein: CASSYSGSETQYF. CDR3 DNA sequence: TGTGCCAGCAGTTACTCCGGGAGCGAGACCCAGTACTTC.

The genes are TRBV28 and TRBJ2-7, with TRBD1 identical over 10 bases. The V gene end was trimmed by 11 bases and the J gene end by 3 bases; junction bases not matched to a gene: 4. This CDR3 comprises 12 residues. Germline loops: CDR1 MDHEN, CDR2 SYDVKM. DNA of the CDR3: TGTGCCGGAGGGACAGGGGTCTACGAGCAGTACTTC. Translation gives CAGGTGVYEQYF.

This chain uses TRBV2 with TRBJ2-1, with D possibly matching TRBD2 (6 bases). There are 15 residues in the CDR3. V shed 2 bases and J shed 4 bases, with 12 bases lying between them. CDR1 and CDR2 (germline): SNHLY, FYNNEI. The CDR3 sequence: CASSERGLPYNEQFF. CDR3 DNA: TGTGCCAGCAGTGAAAGGGGACTGCCATACAATGAGCAGTTCTTC.